A single sample is the source of the 10 T cell receptor beta chains below, sequenced in a study of cytomegalovirus exposure and HLA in healthy donors. The PCR contained 60 Vbeta and 13 Jbeta primers. The table came from immunoSEQ multiplex PCR; TCRdb's copy has only in-frame clones and leaves some out. The table has about 40,000 clones, 65% to 90% seen once. The sequencing input was PBMCs. The receptor source for this set is a woman younger than 35 in good health and CMV-seropositive.

V usage is TRBV5-1 and J usage is TRBJ2-5, with a possible D match to TRBD1 (6 bases). The V and J ends lost 4 bases and 2 bases respectively, with 18 bases between them. The CDR3 length is 16 residues. From germline, CDR1 is SGHRS and CDR2 YFSETQ. CDR3 protein: CASSLSRGVQQETQYF. The DNA for the CDR3 is TGCGCCAGCAGCCTTTCCAGGGGTGTGCAGCAAGAGACCCAGTACTTC. Variable domain in full (rest from reference TRBV5-1 and TRBJ2-5): KAGVTQTPRYLIKTRGQQVTLSCSPISGHRSVSWYQQTPGQGLQFLFEYFSETQRNKGNFPGRFSGRQFSNSRSEMNVSTLELGDSALYLCASSLSRGVQQETQYFGPGTRLLVL.

This chain uses TRBV19 with TRBJ1-1; D perhaps matches TRBD1 (6 bases). Germline assignment: CDR1 LNHDA and CDR2 SQIVND (reference sequence). Trimming left V 4 bases short and J 3 bases short, with 18 bases between. This CDR3 comprises 16 residues. DNA for the CDR3: TGTGCCAGTAGTACCCAGGTGGGGGCCTGGGACACTGAAGCTTTCTTT. Amino acids: CASSTQVGAWDTEAFF. Complete variable domain (other parts from reference TRBV19 and TRBJ1-1): DGGITQSPKYLFRKEGQNVTLSCEQNLNHDAMYWYRQDPGQGLRLIYYSQIVNDFQKGDIAEGYSVSREKKESFPLTVTSAQKNPTAFYLCASSTQVGAWDTEAFFGQGTRLTVV.

The chain uses TRBV2 and TRBJ1-4; possible D gene TRBD1, 5 bases. CDR1 is SNHLY and CDR2 is FYNNEI in the germline V gene. V dropped 8 bases and J dropped 7 bases, with 17 bases sitting between them. There are 14 residues in the CDR3. The DNA for the CDR3 is TGTGCCAGCCAAGCGGGACTCCGAAGTGAAAAACTGTTTTTT. Translating gives CASQAGLRSEKLFF.

This clone was seen once. The chain carries TRBV18 and TRBJ2-3, with 10 positions matching TRBD1. Germline V gene sequence: CDR1 KGHSH, CDR2 LQKENI. J gave up 4 bases and V 6 bases, and 1 base lay outside the gene matches. This CDR3 has 13 amino acids. The CDR3 region is CASSGQGADTQYF. CDR3 DNA sequence: TGTGCCAGCTCCGGACAGGGGGCAGATACGCAGTATTTT.

This sequence joins TRBV6-7 and TRBJ1-3; D is ambiguous. TRBV6-7 is an open reading frame whose function is uncertain. The CDR3 sequence is 17 residues long. Trimming removed 2 bases from V and 4 bases from J, with 18 bases in between. The CDR3 DNA reads as TGTGCCAGCAGTTACGCCCTCGTTGGGCCGCCCGGAAACACCATATATTTT. Translated: CASSYALVGPPGNTIYF.

The CDR3 region is CASSRNNQPQHF. CDR3 coding DNA: TGCGCCAGCAGCAGGAACAATCAGCCCCAGCATTTT. V gene TRBV10-1 combines with J gene TRBJ1-5; no reliable D call. V was clipped by 6 bases and J by 3 bases, with 6 bases between them. This CDR3 comprises 12 residues. Looked up from germline, CDR1 is WNHNN and CDR2 is SYGVQD (reference sequence).

This chain links TRBV13 with TRBJ1-6; no reliable D call. Germline loops: CDR1 PRHDT, CDR2 FYEKMQ (reference sequence). The CDR3 contains 12 residues. V shed 4 bases and J shed 10 bases, with 8 bases lying between them. Here the CDR3 reads CASSSSSSPLHF. For the CDR3, the DNA is TGTGCCAGCAGCTCTAGCTCATCACCCCTCCACTTT.

A single count supports this clone. The chain is built from TRBV18 and TRBJ2-1, with D possibly matching TRBD1 (6 bases). Trimming stripped 5 bases from V and 6 bases from J, with 14 bases between. The CDR3 covers 14 residues. Looked up from germline, CDR1 is KGHSH and CDR2 is LQKENI. CDR3 protein: CASSRLEGGNEQFF. In nucleotides, the CDR3 is TGTGCCAGCTCAAGGTTAGAAGGGGGCAATGAGCAGTTCTTC.

V and J are TRBV29-1 and TRBJ2-1; 7 bases align to TRBD2. The CDR3 has 14 residues. V gave up 7 bases and J gave up 4 bases; unmatched junction bases: 10. CDR1 and CDR2 from the germline V gene are SQVTM and ANQGSEA. The CDR3 loop is CSAPSSGGYNEQFF. The CDR3 coding sequence is TGCAGCGCCCCCTCTAGCGGAGGTTACAATGAGCAGTTCTTC.

The chain is built from TRBV11-2 and TRBJ2-1; the match to TRBD2 covers 12 bases. Losses at the gene ends were 3 bases for V and 7 bases for J; bases not matched to a gene: 7. The CDR3 contains 16 residues. CDR1 is SGHAT and CDR2 is FQNNGV in the germline V gene. The CDR3 reads CASSLNLAGGQNEQFF. The CDR3 DNA reads as TGTGCCAGCAGCTTGAATCTAGCGGGAGGGCAAAATGAGCAGTTCTTC.